The 27 T cell receptor beta chains below all came from one sample that was sequenced in a study of Ad26.COV2.S vaccination and SARS-CoV-2 variants. Treatment given: approximately 18 received Ad26.COV2.S at low or high dose, single or two shots; 5 received placebo; per-sample allocation not given. It was on day 63 after the first vaccine or placebo injection that samples were taken. Assay used: immunoSEQ multiplex PCR; TCRdb lists only in-frame clones, some missing. The data contain roughly 700,000 clones, roughly 90% of them singletons. The sample consisted of peripheral blood, taken in a trial of Ad26.COV2.S vaccine versus placebo. Receptors were obtained from a person aged 18-60 years who received the Ad26.COV2.S COVID-19 vaccine or a placebo.

This rearrangement joins TRBV6-5 to TRBJ1-5; 7 positions match TRBD1. Germline values: CDR1 MNHEY, CDR2 SVGAGI. CDR3 length: 15 amino acids. The DNA for the CDR3 is TGTGCTACTCTAGAGGGGACAGCTAGCAATCAGCCCCAGCATTTT. Translated: CATLEGTASNQPQHF.

This CDR3 reads CASSSGLNTGELFF. The CDR3 coding sequence is TGTGCCAGCAGTTCGGGACTTAACACCGGGGAGCTGTTTTTT. V gene TRBV3-1 (or the pseudogene TRBV3-2) combines with J gene TRBJ2-2, with D possibly TRBD2 on 6 matching bases. The CDR3 runs to 14 residues. Trimming stripped 6 bases from V and 2 bases from J, with 10 bases between. Germline values: CDR1 LGHDT, CDR2 YNNKEL (reference sequence).

This clone was picked up many times. CDR3 sequence (DNA): TGTGCCACCAAAACGGTGTCTAGCACAGATACGCAGTATTTT. Translation: CATKTVSSTDTQYF. V is TRBV19 and J is TRBJ2-3; D remains unclear. Trimming stripped 10 bases from V and 0 bases from J, with 14 bases between. This CDR3 region has 14 residues. Germline V gene lookup returns CDR1 LNHDA and CDR2 SQIVND (reference sequence).

The chain combines TRBV5-1 with TRBJ1-2; possible D gene TRBD1, 6 bases. The V and J ends lost 2 bases and 4 bases respectively, with 12 bases between them. The CDR3 extends over 14 amino acids. Germline lookup yields CDR1 SGHRS and CDR2 YFSETQ. CDR3 sequence: CASSFQGYGYGYTF. DNA for the CDR3: TGCGCCAGCAGCTTTCAGGGGTACGGCTATGGCTACACCTTC. Together with reference TRBV5-1 and TRBJ1-2, the CDR3 gives the full variable domain: KAGVTQTPRYLIKTRGQQVTLSCSPISGHRSVSWYQQTPGQGLQFLFEYFSETQRNKGNFPGRFSGRQFSNSRSEMNVSTLELGDSALYLCASSFQGYGYGYTFGSGTRLTVV.

The V call is TRBV12-3 or TRBV12-4, the J call TRBJ2-7, with 7 bases identical to TRBD1. With 3 bases clipped from V and 7 bases from J, the junction kept 6 bases outside the gene matches. The CDR3 spans 13 residues. DNA for the CDR3: TGTGCCAGCAGTTTCATGACAGGGCAAGAGCAGTACTTC. This codes for CASSFMTGQEQYF.

This clone was picked up one time. The chain carries TRBV6-1 and TRBJ1-5, with 8 bases that match TRBD1. Germline lookup yields CDR1 MNHNS and CDR2 SASEGT. This CDR3 contains 17 residues. After removal of 2 bases from V and 4 bases from J, the junction contained 10 bases not matched to a gene. CDR3 coding DNA: TGTGCCAGCAGTGAATATGGGGACAGGCCCCTTAATCAGCCCCAGCATTTT. Translation gives CASSEYGDRPLNQPQHF.

The V call is TRBV27, the J call TRBJ1-2, with TRBD1 matching 8 bases. The J segment lost 4 bases and the V segment lost 3 bases, leaving 7 bases of the junction unmatched. From germline, CDR1 is MNHEY and CDR2 SMNVEV (reference sequence). The CDR3 covers 15 residues. The CDR3 bases are TGTGCCAGCAGTTTTGCGACAGGGGCGGCCTATGGCTACACCTTC. It codes for CASSFATGAAYGYTF.

For the CDR3, the DNA is TGCGCCAGCAGCCAACCGTACTCCTACGAGCAGTACTTC. Its translation is CASSQPYSYEQYF. The chain carries TRBV4-1 and TRBJ2-7; D is undetermined. Germline V CDR1 and CDR2: MGHRA, YSYEKL. V was pared by 2 bases and J by 0 bases, with 5 bases between. This CDR3 has 13 amino acids.

V is TRBV7-2 and J is TRBJ1-6; D is possibly TRBD1 (5 bases). Germline lookup yields CDR1 SGHTA and CDR2 FQGNSA. This CDR3 comprises 16 residues. V was shortened by 0 bases and J by 5 bases, with 11 bases between the two germline ends. The CDR3 here is CASSLAGAGNNSPLHF. The CDR3 coding sequence is TGTGCCAGCAGCTTAGCAGGGGCAGGGAATAATTCACCCCTCCACTTT.

The CDR3 sequence is CASSLGGRNEQYF. CDR3 DNA sequence: TGCGCCAGCAGCTTAGGCGGGAGGAACGAGCAGTACTTC. The rearrangement links TRBV5-1 to TRBJ2-7, with TRBD2 matching 8 bases. Trimming took 2 bases from V and 5 from J; bases not matched to a gene: 3. This CDR3 has 13 amino acids. Germline V gene lookup returns CDR1 SGHRS and CDR2 YFSETQ.

This sequence joins TRBV30 and TRBJ2-5, with 9 positions matching TRBD2. The V segment lost 5 bases and the J segment 2 bases; nucleotides outside the gene matches: 9. The CDR3 has 15 residues. The germline V gene has CDR1 GTSNPN and CDR2 SVGIG (reference sequence). The CDR3 spells CAWSFGRGGQETQYF. DNA of the CDR3: TGTGCCTGGTCCTTTGGGCGGGGGGGTCAAGAGACCCAGTACTTC.

The chain links TRBV30 to TRBJ1-6; TRBD1 is a possible D gene (5 bases). The length of the CDR3 is 14 residues. The germline gives CDR1 GTSNPN, CDR2 SVGIG (reference sequence). Trimming took 1 base from V and 5 from J, leaving 9 bases between them. DNA for the CDR3: TGTGCCTGGAGTGGGGGGACGAATAATTCACCCCTCCACTTT. Protein sequence: CAWSGGTNNSPLHF.

The chain links TRBV5-8 to TRBJ1-4; 8 bases agree with TRBD1. V lost 4 bases and J lost 6; bases outside the gene matches: 5. Germline V gene sequence: CDR1 SGHTS, CDR2 YDEGEE. The CDR3 is made up of 14 amino acids. The CDR3 protein is CASSNGQGHEKLFF. The CDR3 DNA follows: TGTGCCAGCAGCAACGGACAGGGCCATGAAAAACTGTTTTTT.

The CDR3 loop reads CASSFSGNEKLFF. The CDR3 bases are TGTGCCAGCAGCTTTAGTGGTAATGAAAAACTGTTTTTT. This sequence joins TRBV5-4 and TRBJ1-4, with D hard to call. From germline, CDR1 is SGHNT and CDR2 YYREEE (reference sequence). V gave up 2 bases and J gave up 4 bases, with 6 bases separating them. CDR3 size: 13 residues.

The CDR3 nucleotides are TGTGCCAGCAATCTTCTAGCGGGAGGAAGGAATGAGCAGTTCTTC. Translation gives CASNLLAGGRNEQFF. V usage is TRBV2 and J usage is TRBJ2-1, with 11 bases lining up with TRBD2. The CDR3 is made up of 15 amino acids. With V trimmed by 7 bases and J by 7 bases, 9 bases remained unmatched. Germline lookup yields CDR1 SNHLY and CDR2 FYNNEI.

V gene TRBV6-2 or TRBV6-3 combines with J gene TRBJ2-1, with 11 bases fitting TRBD2. CDR1 MNHEY and CDR2 SVGEGT come from the germline V gene. This CDR3 is 16 amino acids long. Trimming removed 0 bases from V and 8 bases from J; junction bases left unmatched: 6. DNA of the CDR3: TGTGCCAGCAGTTACTCGTTAGCGGGAGGGCAGGATGAGCAGTTCTTC. Its translation is CASSYSLAGGQDEQFF.

The J gene is TRBJ1-5, the V gene TRBV20-1; 10 bases map to TRBD1. Trimming took 3 bases from V and 3 from J; bases not matched to a gene: 11. The CDR3 has 17 residues. Germline assignment: CDR1 DFQATT and CDR2 SNEGSKA (reference sequence). The CDR3 reads CSASAPGTGVANQPQHF. CDR3 in DNA: TGCAGTGCTAGTGCGCCCGGGACAGGGGTAGCCAATCAGCCCCAGCATTTT.

This clone occurred once. The chain carries TRBV7-8 and TRBJ2-7; TRBD2 matches 13 bases. V gave up 1 base and J gave up 3 bases; unmatched junction bases: 0. CDR3 length: 15 residues. Germline-derived CDR1 and CDR2 are SGHVS and FQNEAQ. CDR3 DNA sequence: TGTGCCAGCAGCTTAGGACTAGCGGGAGGCTACGAGCAGTACTTC. As protein: CASSLGLAGGYEQYF.

The chain recombines TRBV14 with TRBJ2-3; D is possibly TRBD1 (5 bases). CDR1 is SGHDN and CDR2 is FVKESK in the germline V gene. This CDR3 region has 15 residues. V was trimmed by 1 base and J by 4 bases, leaving 12 bases between them. Here the CDR3 reads CASSQGQTLPDTQYF. The CDR3, as DNA: TGTGCCAGCAGCCAAGGACAGACCTTACCAGATACGCAGTATTTT.

J is TRBJ2-7 and V is TRBV14, with a tentative D call TRBD2 (5 bases). The V end lost 4 bases, the J end lost 0 bases, and 16 bases lay between the germline ends. There are 16 residues in the CDR3. Germline CDR1 SGHDN, CDR2 FVKESK. CDR3 region: CASSPQEVRNSYEQYF. Written as DNA, the CDR3 is TGTGCCAGCAGCCCTCAGGAGGTGCGAAACTCCTACGAGCAGTACTTC.

Only a few counts were recorded for this clone. This chain connects TRBV6-5 to TRBJ1-1, with D perhaps matching TRBD1 (5 bases). Trimming shortened V by 0 bases and J by 5 bases, and 13 bases separated the two germline ends. CDR3 length: 15 residues. CDR1 is MNHEY and CDR2 is SVGAGI in the germline V gene. CDR3 loop: CASSYSMGGWTEAFF. The CDR3 DNA follows: TGTGCCAGCAGTTACTCGATGGGGGGTTGGACTGAAGCTTTCTTT.

The genes are TRBV11-2 and TRBJ1-4; D is uncertain. Trimming removed 2 bases at V and 3 bases at J, with 10 bases between. In germline, CDR1 is SGHAT, CDR2 FQNNGV. This CDR3 region has 15 residues. CDR3: CASSLIGLSNEKLFF. CDR3 nucleotide sequence: TGTGCCAGCAGCTTAATAGGGTTATCTAATGAAAAACTGTTTTTT.

The chain carries TRBV5-8 and TRBJ2-7, with D perhaps matching TRBD1 or TRBD2 (5 bases each). This CDR3 contains 14 residues. The germline V and J ends were trimmed by 4 bases and 2 bases, with 13 bases remaining between them. From germline, CDR1 is SGHTS and CDR2 YDEGEE. The CDR3: CASSIPGAAYEQYF. The CDR3 DNA reads as TGTGCCAGCAGCATCCCCGGGGCAGCCTACGAGCAGTACTTC.

The chain employs TRBV7-3 and TRBJ1-5; the D is unclear. The CDR3 has 14 residues. Trimming took 5 bases from V and 2 from J, leaving 10 bases between them. The V gene's germline CDR1 is SGHTA and CDR2 FQGTGA. The CDR3: CASSLGLGNQPQHF. The CDR3 nucleotides read TGTGCCAGCAGCCTGGGGTTGGGCAATCAGCCCCAGCATTTT.

The chain couples TRBV30 to TRBJ1-2; D possibly corresponds to TRBD1 (6 bases). CDR3 size: 13 residues. Trimming removed 3 bases from V and 4 bases from J, with 12 bases in between. The germline CDR1 and CDR2 sequences are GTSNPN and SVGIG (reference sequence). CDR3 protein: CAWRQGFIYGYTF. The CDR3 DNA is TGTGCCTGGAGGCAGGGGTTTATCTATGGCTACACCTTC.

This chain joins TRBV12-3 or TRBV12-4 and TRBJ2-1; tentatively, D is TRBD2 (5 bases). The CDR3 sequence is 11 residues long. V lost 8 bases, J lost 8 bases, and 10 bases lay in between. The CDR3 coding sequence is TGTGCCAGCGGACTTGCCTATGAGCAGTTCTTC. Its protein is CASGLAYEQFF.

This rearrangement joins TRBV6-5 to TRBJ1-2, with D unclear. Germline-derived CDR1 and CDR2 are MNHEY and SVGAGI. This CDR3 spans 14 amino acids. V was clipped by 0 bases and J by 7 bases, with 12 bases between them. DNA for the CDR3: TGTGCCAGCAGTTACTCGATAGCTGGTTCTGGCTACACCTTC. Its translation is CASSYSIAGSGYTF.